This T cell receptor (beta chain) was observed in a study of neoadjuvant anti-PD-1 for oral cavity cancer. A note on this clone: The antigen remains undetermined.

Broader study findings: Higher pretreatment blood Treg/Th17 ratios correlated with higher pretreatment blood and lower post-treatment tumor TCRbeta clonality.

Most PBMC samples had around 0.5 ug input DNA in six replicates. Sequencing used immunoSEQ multiplex PCR; TCRdb keeps in-frame clones, though not all of them. The sample lists about 12,000 clones; 60% to 75% were seen once. Time point here: after neoadjuvant nivolumab, at surgical resection. No culture or expansion preceded analysis of these blood cells. Trimming removed 7 bases from V and 6 bases from J, with 13 bases in between. CDR3 size: 13 residues. The germline gives CDR1 LNHDA, CDR2 SQIVND (reference sequence). The origin of this receptor is a person aged 40 to 85 with oral cavity squamous cell carcinoma. The chain recombines TRBV19 with TRBJ1-5; D is undetermined. The sequences come from PBMCs, collected after nivolumab (anti-PD-1) treatment. CDR3 amino acids: CASTPRVSQPQHF. The CDR3 nucleotides read TGTGCCAGTACCCCGAGGGTCAGTCAGCCCCAGCATTTT.